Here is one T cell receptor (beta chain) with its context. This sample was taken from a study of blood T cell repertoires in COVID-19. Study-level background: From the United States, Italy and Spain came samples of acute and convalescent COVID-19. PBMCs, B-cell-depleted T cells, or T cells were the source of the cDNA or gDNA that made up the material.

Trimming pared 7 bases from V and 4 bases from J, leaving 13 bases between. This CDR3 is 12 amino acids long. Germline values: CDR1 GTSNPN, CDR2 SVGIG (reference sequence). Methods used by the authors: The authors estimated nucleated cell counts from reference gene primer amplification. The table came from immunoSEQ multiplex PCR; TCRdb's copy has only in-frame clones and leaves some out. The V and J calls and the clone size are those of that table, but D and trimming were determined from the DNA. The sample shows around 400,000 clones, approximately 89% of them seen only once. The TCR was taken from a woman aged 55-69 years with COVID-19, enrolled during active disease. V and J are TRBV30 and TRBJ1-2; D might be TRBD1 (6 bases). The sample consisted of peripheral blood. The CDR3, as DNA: TGTGCCTTCTTAGGGGGTGGCTATGGCTACACCTTC. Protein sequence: CAFLGGGYGYTF.